This TCR beta chain was documented in a study of technical replicates of blood from a few donors. TCRdb's copy holds only in-frame clones and misses some; the assay was immunoSEQ multiplex PCR. The data contain tens of thousands of clones, roughly 93% of them singletons. There are 15 residues in the CDR3. CDR1 is LNHDA and CDR2 is SQIVND in the germline V gene (reference sequence). With 2 bases removed from V and 4 bases from J, the gap between germline ends came to 14 bases. This sequence originates from a human donor in good health. The chain is built from TRBV19 and TRBJ1-2; the D gene is possibly TRBD1 (6 bases). Material: T cells isolated from PBMCs. For the CDR3, the DNA is TGTGCCAGTAGTATAAACAGGGATCGTGTCTATGGCTACACCTTC. Protein product: CASSINRDRVYGYTF.